A single TCR beta chain is shown here with its context. The data were obtained in a study of blood T cell repertoires in COVID-19. As for the study in general: Whether acute or convalescent, the COVID-19 samples came from the United States, Italy and Spain. PBMCs, B-cell-depleted T cells, or T cells provided the cDNA or gDNA that made up the material.

The CDR3 loop spans 15 amino acids. Germline-derived CDR1 and CDR2 are LNHNV and YYDKDF (reference sequence). V was pared by 0 bases and J by 2 bases, with 10 bases between. The Seattle patients joined while their infection was active and were tracked longitudinally afterward. In the authors' workflow: Estimation of nucleated cell counts was performed using reference gene primer amplification. Here immunoSEQ multiplex PCR was the method, and the copy in TCRdb shows in-frame clones only, minus some. From that table come the V and J calls and clone size; the DNA was used to work out D and trimming. The profile shows 55,000 to 65,000 clones, roughly four fifths of them singletons.

The source is a man aged 55 to 70 with COVID-19, enrolled during active disease. Sequenced material: peripheral blood. This rearrangement joins TRBV15 to TRBJ1-2; D remains ambiguous. The CDR3 loop reads CATSRDKSLNYGYTF. CDR3 nucleotide sequence: TGTGCCACCAGCAGAGATAAATCCCTCAACTATGGCTACACCTTC.